This passage covers 9 T cell receptor beta chains from one sample sequenced in a study of blood T cell repertoires in COVID-19. TCRdb's table, derived via immunoSEQ multiplex PCR, lists solely in-frame clones and lacks some. The profile shows around 400,000 clones, more than 70% of them singletons. Sequenced: peripheral blood. The receptors were sampled from a man between 35 and 55 years old with acute or convalescent COVID-19.

The rearrangement uses TRBV6-5 and TRBJ1-5, with D possibly matching TRBD1 (5 bases). V was shortened by 2 bases and J by 7 bases, with 9 bases between the two germline ends. The CDR3 is made up of 13 amino acids. CDR1 is MNHEY, CDR2 SVGAGI, per germline. The CDR3 protein is CASSYRGYQPQHF. The CDR3 DNA follows: TGTGCCAGCAGTTACCGGGGGTACCAGCCCCAGCATTTT.

The rearrangement joins TRBV3-1 (or the pseudogene TRBV3-2) to TRBJ2-5; 8 bases are shared with TRBD2. CDR1 is LGHDT, CDR2 YNNKEL, per germline (reference sequence). Trimming took 3 bases from V and 5 from J; bases not matched to a gene: 11. This CDR3 contains 16 residues. CDR3 region: CASSHATSARGETQYF. CDR3 DNA sequence: TGTGCCAGCAGCCATGCGACTAGCGCCCGAGGGGAGACCCAGTACTTC.

This clone has a handful of counts. The J gene is TRBJ2-1, the V gene TRBV7-6; 7 positions agree with TRBD1. V was clipped by 4 bases and J by 4 bases; unmatched bases: 7. CDR3 length: 15 residues. The germline CDR1 and CDR2 sequences are SGHVS and FNYEAQ. The CDR3, as DNA: TGTGCCAGCAGCTCTGGACAGGCGAGGTACAATGAGCAGTTCTTC. Its translation is CASSSGQARYNEQFF.

V usage is TRBV9 and J usage is TRBJ1-2, with 7 positions matching TRBD1. The V gene's germline CDR1 is SGDLS and CDR2 YYNGEE. The trim removed 7 bases at V and 2 bases at J, leaving 23 bases unmatched. The CDR3 covers 19 residues. The CDR3 is CASPRSRHKGARENYGYTF. CDR3 in DNA: TGTGCCAGCCCTCGGTCCCGCCACAAGGGGGCGAGGGAAAACTATGGCTACACCTTC. Full variable domain (rest looked up from reference TRBV9 and TRBJ1-2): DSGVTQTPKHLITATGQRVTLRCSPRSGDLSVYWYQQSLDQGLQFLIQYYNGEERAKGNILERFSAQQFPDLHSELNLSSLELGDSALYFCASPRSRHKGARENYGYTFGSGTRLTVV.

The rearrangement links TRBV9 to TRBJ2-2, with TRBD2 matching 7 bases. The junction had 10 bases not matched to a gene; V was cut back by 2 bases and J by 6 bases. Germline values: CDR1 SGDLS, CDR2 YYNGEE. CDR3 length equals 16 residues. The CDR3 coding sequence is TGTGCCAGCAGCGTTGGCGGGAGCCGTTTTGCCGGGGAGCTGTTTTTT. The encoded protein is CASSVGGSRFAGELFF.

The rearrangement uses TRBV19 and TRBJ1-4; D unclear. The CDR3 is 14 amino acids. The V end was cut by 6 bases, the J end by 0 bases, with 8 bases between. Germline V gene lookup returns CDR1 LNHDA and CDR2 SQIVND (reference sequence). The CDR3 is CASSPGPTNEKLFF. The CDR3 nucleotides are TGTGCCAGTAGCCCAGGTCCAACTAATGAAAAACTGTTTTTT.

The CDR3 region is CASSFRDRGRGNQPQHF. As DNA, the CDR3 is TGTGCCAGTAGTTTCCGGGACAGGGGGCGCGGCAATCAGCCCCAGCATTTT. The chain is built from TRBV19 and TRBJ1-5; TRBD1 aligns across 12 bases. CDR1 and CDR2 (germline): LNHDA, SQIVND (reference sequence). V trimming: 5 bases; J trimming: 2 bases; junction bases outside the gene matches: 7. The CDR3 extends over 17 amino acids.

This clone was seen just once. The chain joins TRBV5-4 to TRBJ2-3, with TRBD2 identical over 11 bases. J gave up 6 bases and V 1 base, and 4 bases lay outside the gene matches. The germline CDR1 and CDR2 sequences are SGHNT and YYREEE (reference sequence). CDR3 length equals 15 residues. As DNA, the CDR3 is TGTGCCAGCAGCTTGTGGGTAGCGGGGGGGGATACGCAGTATTTT. Residues: CASSLWVAGGDTQYF.

This chain connects TRBV4-3 to TRBJ2-7, with 9 nucleotides matching TRBD1. Germline CDR1 and CDR2: LGHNA and YSLEER. This CDR3 comprises 14 residues. V dropped 3 bases and J dropped 3; count of bases not matched to a gene: 3. The CDR3 here is CASSQPGQGYEQYF. The DNA of the CDR3 is TGCGCCAGCAGCCAGCCGGGACAGGGCTACGAGCAGTACTTC.